The rows below give T cell receptor beta chains drawn from one sample of a study of cytomegalovirus exposure and HLA in healthy donors. Here immunoSEQ multiplex PCR was the method, and the copy in TCRdb shows in-frame clones only, minus some. The data hold 150,000 to 200,000 clones, with about 90% observed a single time. The sequencing sample was made of PBMCs. The receptors stem from a woman in her 30s in good health and CMV-seronegative. The CDR3 runs from the conserved cysteine through the conserved F or W. The D gene is left open where the match is weak. Clone size is given for some rows only: seen once, a few or many times, or a class if the clone is expanded.

15	.	.	TRBV7-9	TRBJ2-2	TGTGCCAGCAGCTTAGCCACAGTTAACACCGGGGAGCTGTTTTTT	CASSLATVNTGELFF
15	.	.	TRBV5-5	TRBJ1-2	TGTGCCAGCAGCTTGAGAGTCCAGGGTGAATATGGCTACACCTTC	CASSLRVQGEYGYTF
13	.	TRBD1	TRBV27	TRBJ1-1	TGTGCCAGCAGTCTTGGACAGGCCACTGAAGCTTTCTTT	CASSLGQATEAFF
16	.	TRBD2	TRBV11-2	TRBJ2-2	TGTGCCAGCAGCCTCTCACTAGCGGAGCTTACCGGGGAGCTGTTTTTT	CASSLSLAELTGELFF
15	.	.	TRBV27	TRBJ2-5	TGTGCCAGCAGTTTCTCGCAGGGCAGTCGGGAGACCCAGTACTTC	CASSFSQGSRETQYF
11	.	.	TRBV5-6	TRBJ2-7	TGTGCCAGCAGCTTGATGTACGAGCAGTACTTC	CASSLMYEQYF
16	.	TRBD1	TRBV7-6	TRBJ2-1	TGTGCCAGCAGCCGAAGGGGACAGACCTCCTACAATGAGCAGTTCTTC	CASSRRGQTSYNEQFF
15	once	TRBD2	TRBV5-1	TRBJ2-2	TGCGCCAGCAGCTTGACTAGCGGAGTCACCGGGGAGCTGTTTTTT	CASSLTSGVTGELFF
11	.	.	TRBV7-2	TRBJ2-7	TGTGCCAGCAGCTTAGTAAGCGAGCAGTACTTC	CASSLVSEQYF
14	few	.	TRBV6-5	TRBJ1-1	TGTGCCAGTTCCGAGGGGGGTATGAACACTGAAGCTTTCTTT	CASSEGGMNTEAFF
15	.	.	TRBV4-1	TRBJ1-4	TGCGCCAGCACCCAATGGACAGCTATAAATGAAAAACTGTTTTTT	CASTQWTAINEKLFF
11	.	.	TRBV20-1	TRBJ2-5	TGCAGTGCTCGCTCAGGCGAGACCCAGTACTTC	CSARSGETQYF
15	.	.	TRBV14	TRBJ1-2	TGTGCCAGCAGCCAAGATTGGTCCAGTAACTATGGCTACACCTTC	CASSQDWSSNYGYTF
19	.	.	TRBV1	TRBJ2-4	TGCACCAGCAGCGCCTTCAAGGGAGCGGGGGGAATAGCCAAAAACATTCAGTACTTC	CTSSAFKGAGGIAKNIQYF
13	.	TRBD1	TRBV5-6	TRBJ1-2	TGTGCCAGCAGCGCGACAGGGGACGGAGGCTACACCTTC	CASSATGDGGYTF
15	.	.	TRBV4-2	TRBJ2-7	TGTGCCAGCAGCCTGCGACAGATTGGCCCCTACGAGCAGTACTTC	CASSLRQIGPYEQYF
16	.	TRBD2	TRBV7-2	TRBJ2-7	TGTGCCAGCAGCTTAGGGGCCGGGACTAGCATGAGAGAGCAGTACTTC	CASSLGAGTSMREQYF
13	.	.	TRBV6-1	TRBJ2-7	TGTGCCAGCAGCAAAGCATTCAAGTACGAGCAGTACTTC	CASSKAFKYEQYF
13	many	.	TRBV4-1	TRBJ1-2	TGCGCCAGCAGCCAAAGTAACAGCTATGGCTACACCTTC	CASSQSNSYGYTF
15	few	.	TRBV18	TRBJ1-2	TGTGCCAGCTCACCACCGTCGGGGACATACTATGGCTACACCTTC	CASSPPSGTYYGYTF
13	.	.	TRBV7-2	TRBJ1-1	TGTGCCAGCAGCTTAAACAGGGTCACTGAAGCTTTCTTT	CASSLNRVTEAFF
17	.	TRBD2	TRBV30	TRBJ2-2	TGTGCCTGGGGCACCGGGACTAGCGGGAGAAGTACCGGGGAGCTGTTTTTT	CAWGTGTSGRSTGELFF
12	.	.	TRBV29-1	TRBJ2-3	TGCAGCGCCCGCTGGTATTACGATACGCAGTATTTT	CSARWYYDTQYF
19	.	TRBD2	TRBV5-1	TRBJ2-1	TGCGCCAGCAGCTTTCTAGGGACTAGCGGGGGGAGCTCCTACAATGAGCAGTTCTTC	CASSFLGTSGGSSYNEQFF
13	.	TRBD1	TRBV19	TRBJ2-4	TGTGCCAGTAGTCCCACTCCCGGGACAGGGGGGTACTTC	CASSPTPGTGGYF
12	.	TRBD2	TRBV7-9	TRBJ2-5	TGTGCCAGCAGCTTATTGGGGGGGGACCAGTACTTC	CASSLLGGDQYF
13	.	.	TRBV11-2	TRBJ2-5	TGTGCCAGCAGCTTCGGCCCTCAAGAGACCCAGTACTTC	CASSFGPQETQYF
13	.	TRBD2	TRBV6-5	TRBJ2-7	TGTGCCAGCAGGAGACTAGCGGAATACGAGCAGTACTTC	CASRRLAEYEQYF
14	.	.	TRBV7-2	TRBJ2-3	TGTGCCAGCAGCTTAACAGGAATCACAGATACGCAGTATTTT	CASSLTGITDTQYF
14	.	.	TRBV6-1	TRBJ1-1	TGTGCCAGCAGCGGGGAGGCCTTGGGGACTGAAGCTTTCTTT	CASSGEALGTEAFF
15	.	.	TRBV9	TRBJ1-3	TGTGCCAGCAGCGTAGCCGCAGGCTCTGGAAACACCATATATTTT	CASSVAAGSGNTIYF
18	.	.	TRBV4-3	TRBJ2-7	TGCGCCAGCAGCCAAGTTCTCCCGACCGGGAAGGCGTCCTACGAGCAGTACTTC	CASSQVLPTGKASYEQYF
14	.	.	TRBV18	TRBJ2-2	TGTGCCAGCTCACAGACAGCTAACACCGGGGAGCTGTTTTTT	CASSQTANTGELFF
13	.	TRBD2	TRBV2	TRBJ2-3	TGTGCCAGCACTAGCGGGATATCAGATACGCAGTATTTT	CASTSGISDTQYF
14	.	.	TRBV5-1	TRBJ2-7	TGCGCCAGCCGCCCAACGGGAAGCTCCTACGAGCAGTACTTC	CASRPTGSSYEQYF
13	.	.	TRBV28	TRBJ1-4	TGTGCCAGCAGTTTGCGTCCGAGGGAAAAACTGTTTTTT	CASSLRPREKLFF
16	.	TRBD2	TRBV5-5	TRBJ2-3	TGTGCCAGCAGCTTGCAGCGGGGGGGGAGCACAGATACGCAGTATTTT	CASSLQRGGSTDTQYF
15	.	.	TRBV30	TRBJ1-3	TGTGCCTGGAGTGTAGCGGGGGCGCGAGGAAACACCATATATTTT	CAWSVAGARGNTIYF
13	.	.	TRBV29-1	TRBJ2-2	TGCAGCGTTGTGCCTAAGAACACCGGGGAGCTGTTTTTT	CSVVPKNTGELFF
15	.	.	TRBV2	TRBJ1-5	TGTGCCAGCAGTGAACCGGGGGATGGCAATCAGCCCCAGCATTTT	CASSEPGDGNQPQHF
14	.	TRBD2	TRBV15	TRBJ2-7	TGTGCCACCAGCAGAGGGGAGGGACGCCACGAGCAGTACTTC	CATSRGEGRHEQYF
15	.	.	TRBV13	TRBJ2-1	TGTGCCAGCAGCTTACAGGGCTACTCCTACAATGAGCAGTTCTTC	CASSLQGYSYNEQFF
13	.	.	TRBV11-2	TRBJ2-7	TGTGCCAGCAGCTTAGTCCTGGCCTACGAGCAGTACTTC	CASSLVLAYEQYF
13	few	.	TRBV25-1	TRBJ1-2	TGTGCCAGCAGTGAATTCCCAATGACAGCTCCGACCTTC	CASSEFPMTAPTF
17	.	TRBD2	TRBV28	TRBJ2-5	TGTGCCAGCAGCCGCCGGGGGGGCGGGAGACGCGAAGAGACCCAGTACTTC	CASSRRGGGRREETQYF